Presented here are 9 T cell receptor beta chains from one specimen sequenced in a study of blood T cells in healthy people across ages. Then a second PCR, running about 6 to 12 cycles, was carried out with a sample-barcoded 5' primer and a J-beta primer mix. From the 5' RACE reads, TCRdb called clonotypes with MiXCR, one entry per CDR3 protein. The data hold 600,000 or so distinct CDR3 sequences, with roughly 31% observed a single time. Sequenced material: blood. The receptor set was obtained from an elderly woman in good health.

Remarks on this clonotype: A clone one base away is much larger, so this may be a read error. This chain connects TRBV7-3 to TRBJ2-1; 8 bases align to TRBD2. The V gene end was trimmed by 3 bases and the J gene end by 7 bases; junction bases not matched to a gene: 11. The CDR3 length is 16 residues. CDR1 and CDR2 from the germline V gene are SGHTA and FQGTGA. Here the CDR3 reads CASSFGLASSENEQFF. The CDR3, as DNA: TGTGCCAGCAGCTTCGGACTAGCCTCCTCGGAGAATGAGCAGTTCTTC.

This clonotype was picked up many times. The CDR3 loop reads CSARLSVMNTEAFF. DNA of the CDR3: TGCAGCGCGCGCCTCAGCGTCATGAACACTGAAGCTTTCTTT. The chain has TRBV29-1 and TRBJ1-1; D not resolved. Trimming took 7 bases from V and 0 from J, leaving 15 bases between them. The CDR3 consists of 14 residues. Per the germline V gene, CDR1 is SQVTM and CDR2 is ANQGSEA.

In its sample, this clonotype was seen a few times. The chain recombines TRBV7-8 with TRBJ1-2, with TRBD1 as a possible D gene (6 bases). The CDR3 consists of 16 residues. V shed 1 base and J shed 4 bases, with 16 bases lying between them. CDR1 is SGHVS and CDR2 is FQNEAQ in the germline V gene. CDR3 sequence reads: CASSLGTDGGIYGYTF. The CDR3 DNA follows: TGTGCCAGCAGCTTAGGGACAGATGGGGGGATCTATGGCTACACCTTC.

V usage is TRBV20-1 and J usage is TRBJ2-2, with TRBD2 matching 9 bases. The length of the CDR3 is 13 residues. V lost 5 bases, J lost 9 bases, and 7 bases stayed unmatched. Germline V gene lookup returns CDR1 DFQATT and CDR2 SNEGSKA (reference sequence). The DNA of the CDR3 is TGCAGTGCTGCCGGGACTAGCTCCCGGGAGCTGTTTTTT. Its translation: CSAAGTSSRELFF.

A word on this clonotype: This may be a read error: a much more frequent sequence differs by one nucleotide. V and J are TRBV7-2 and TRBJ1-2, with D possibly being TRBD1 (6 bases). V was pared by 1 base and J by 7 bases, with 16 bases between. Germline CDR1 SGHTA, CDR2 FQGNSA. CDR3 size: 15 residues. CDR3 in amino acids: CASSLDPTGSRGYTF. DNA for the CDR3: TGTGCCAGCAGCTTAGACCCCACAGGGTCTCGTGGCTACACCTTC.

This clonotype was counted at least ten times. The gene calls are TRBV7-3 and TRBJ1-4, with D tentatively TRBD1 (6 bases). The CDR3 spans 15 residues. Trimming stripped 5 bases from V and 7 bases from J, with 17 bases between. In germline, CDR1 is SGHTA, CDR2 FQGTGA. CDR3 protein: CASSLTGTQGEKLFF. The CDR3 DNA follows: TGTGCCAGCAGCCTTACAGGGACCCAGGGTGAAAAACTGTTTTTT.

The chain's CDR3 is CASSYSPDHNEQFF. CDR3 nucleotides: TGTGCCAGCAGTTACTCCCCAGACCACAATGAGCAGTTCTTC. The chain couples TRBV6-2 or TRBV6-3 to TRBJ2-1; D uncertain. Deletions cut 0 bases from V and 5 bases from J, with 8 bases between. Germline V CDR1 and CDR2: MNHEY, SVGEGT. This CDR3 has 14 amino acids.

This clonotype has ten or more counts. The gene calls are TRBV5-1 and TRBJ2-7, with 9 bases that match TRBD1. Per the germline V gene, CDR1 is SGHRS and CDR2 is YFSETQ. The V segment lost 2 bases and the J segment 1 base; nucleotides outside the gene matches: 7. This CDR3 has 16 amino acids. CDR3 protein: CASSLGPGTGSYEQYF. CDR3 sequence (DNA): TGCGCCAGCAGCTTAGGGCCCGGGACAGGGTCCTACGAGCAGTACTTC.

This clonotype was picked up many times. This chain connects TRBV7-2 to TRBJ2-3; 10 positions agree with TRBD2. Per the germline V gene, CDR1 is SGHTA and CDR2 is FQGNSA. The V and J ends lost 5 bases and 1 base, in that order; junction bases with no gene match: 3. The CDR3 spans 15 residues. This CDR3 reads CASSILAGGTDTQYF. CDR3 in DNA: TGTGCCAGCAGCATCCTAGCGGGGGGCACAGATACGCAGTATTTT.